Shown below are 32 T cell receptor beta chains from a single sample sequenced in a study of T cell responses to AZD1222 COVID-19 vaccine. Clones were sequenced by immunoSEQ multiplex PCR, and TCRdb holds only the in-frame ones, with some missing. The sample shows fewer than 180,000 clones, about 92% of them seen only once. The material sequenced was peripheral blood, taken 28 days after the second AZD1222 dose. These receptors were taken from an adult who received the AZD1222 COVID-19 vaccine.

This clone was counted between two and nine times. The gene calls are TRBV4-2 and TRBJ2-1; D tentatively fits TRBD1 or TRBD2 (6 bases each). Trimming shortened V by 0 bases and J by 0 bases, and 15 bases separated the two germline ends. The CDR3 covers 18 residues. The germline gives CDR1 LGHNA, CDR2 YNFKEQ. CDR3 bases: TGTGCCAGCAGCCAAGAGGGGGGCGGGTTAAGCTCCTACAATGAGCAGTTCTTC. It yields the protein CASSQEGGGLSSYNEQFF.

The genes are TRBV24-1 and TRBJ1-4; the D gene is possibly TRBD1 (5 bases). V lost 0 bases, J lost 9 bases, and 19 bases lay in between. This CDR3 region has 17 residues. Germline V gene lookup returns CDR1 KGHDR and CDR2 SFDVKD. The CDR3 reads CATSDLPGGTLMKKLFF. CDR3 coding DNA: TGTGCCACCAGTGATTTGCCGGGGGGGACTCTAATGAAAAAACTGTTTTTT.

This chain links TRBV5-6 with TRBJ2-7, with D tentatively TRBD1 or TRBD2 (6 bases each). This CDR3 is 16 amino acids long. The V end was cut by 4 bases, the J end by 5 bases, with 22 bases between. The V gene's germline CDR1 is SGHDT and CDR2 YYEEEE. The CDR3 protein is CASSRSAWGAKDEQYF. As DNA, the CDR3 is TGTGCCAGCAGCCGATCCGCCTGGGGGGCTAAGGACGAGCAGTACTTC.

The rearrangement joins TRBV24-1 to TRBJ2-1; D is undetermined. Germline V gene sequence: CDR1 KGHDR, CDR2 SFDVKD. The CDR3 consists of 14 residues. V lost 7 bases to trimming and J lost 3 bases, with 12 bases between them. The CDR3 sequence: CATSDRGHYNEQFF. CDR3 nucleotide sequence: TGTGCCACCAGCGACCGTGGCCACTACAATGAGCAGTTCTTC.

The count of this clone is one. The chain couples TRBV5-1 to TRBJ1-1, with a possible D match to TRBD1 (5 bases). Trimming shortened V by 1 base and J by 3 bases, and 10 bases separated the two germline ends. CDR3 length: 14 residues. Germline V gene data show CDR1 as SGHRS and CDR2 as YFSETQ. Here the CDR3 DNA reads TGCGCCAGCAGCTTGTGGGGGGGTGACACTGAAGCTTTCTTT. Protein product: CASSLWGGDTEAFF.

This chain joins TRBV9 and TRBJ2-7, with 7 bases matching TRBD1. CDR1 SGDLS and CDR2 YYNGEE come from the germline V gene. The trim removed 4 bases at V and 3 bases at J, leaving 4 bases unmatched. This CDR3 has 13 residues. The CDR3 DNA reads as TGTGCCAGCAGCCTCCGGGACAGCTACGAGCAGTACTTC. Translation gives CASSLRDSYEQYF. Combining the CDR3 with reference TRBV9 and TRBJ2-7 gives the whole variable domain DSGVTQTPKHLITATGQRVTLRCSPRSGDLSVYWYQQSLDQGLQFLIQYYNGEERAKGNILERFSAQQFPDLHSELNLSSLELGDSALYFCASSLRDSYEQYFGPGTRLTVT.

CDR3 nucleotide sequence: TGTGCCAGCATGAGACTAGCGGGAAAAGGCTCCTACAATGAGCAGTTCTTC. Translating it yields CASMRLAGKGSYNEQFF. This rearrangement joins TRBV28 to TRBJ2-1; 11 nucleotides agree with TRBD2. CDR3 length: 17 residues. The ends lost 7 bases at V and 0 bases at J; junction bases unmatched: 8. The germline gives CDR1 MDHEN, CDR2 SYDVKM.

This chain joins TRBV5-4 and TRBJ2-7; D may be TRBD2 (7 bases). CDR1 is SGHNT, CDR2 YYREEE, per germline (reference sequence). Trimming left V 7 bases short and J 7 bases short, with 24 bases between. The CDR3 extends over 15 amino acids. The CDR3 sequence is CASGEWGGPPGEQYF. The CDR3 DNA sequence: TGTGCCAGCGGAGAGTGGGGGGGCCCACCGGGTGAGCAGTACTTC.

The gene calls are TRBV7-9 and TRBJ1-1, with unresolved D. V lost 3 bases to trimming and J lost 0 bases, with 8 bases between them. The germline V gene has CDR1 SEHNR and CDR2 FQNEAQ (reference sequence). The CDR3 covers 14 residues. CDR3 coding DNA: TGTGCCAGCAGCTTCATCGGATTGAACACTGAAGCTTTCTTT. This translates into CASSFIGLNTEAFF.

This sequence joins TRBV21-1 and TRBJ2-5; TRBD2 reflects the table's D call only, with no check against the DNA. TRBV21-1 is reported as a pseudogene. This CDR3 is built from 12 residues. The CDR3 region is CASSKVEETQYF. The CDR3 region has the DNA TGTGCCAGCAGCAAAGTGGAGGAGACCCAGTACTTC.

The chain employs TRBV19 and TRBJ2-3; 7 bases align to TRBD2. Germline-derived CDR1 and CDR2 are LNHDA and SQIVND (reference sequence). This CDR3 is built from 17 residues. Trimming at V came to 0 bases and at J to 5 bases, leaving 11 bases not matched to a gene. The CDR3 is CASSIDRGSTLGDTQYF. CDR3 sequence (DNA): TGTGCCAGTAGTATAGATCGCGGGAGCACATTGGGAGATACGCAGTATTTT.

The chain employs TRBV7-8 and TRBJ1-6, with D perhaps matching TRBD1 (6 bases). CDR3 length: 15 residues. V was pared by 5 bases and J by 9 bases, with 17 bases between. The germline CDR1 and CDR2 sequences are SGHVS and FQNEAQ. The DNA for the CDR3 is TGTGCCAGCAGCCTTAACACCGGAGGGGGTTCACCCCTCCACTTT. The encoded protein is CASSLNTGGGSPLHF.

The CDR3 loop reads CASGQNTEAFF. The CDR3, as DNA: TGTGCCAGCGGGCAAAACACTGAAGCTTTCTTT. The chain is built from TRBV12-3 or TRBV12-4 and TRBJ1-1; D unresolved. The CDR3 covers 11 residues. The ends were cut back, 8 bases at V and 2 bases at J, with 6 bases in the middle.

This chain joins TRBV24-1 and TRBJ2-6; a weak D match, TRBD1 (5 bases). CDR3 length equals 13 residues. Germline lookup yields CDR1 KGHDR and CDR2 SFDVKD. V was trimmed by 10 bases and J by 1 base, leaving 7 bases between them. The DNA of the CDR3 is TGTGCCACAGGGGTTTCTGGGGCCAACGTCCTGACTTTC. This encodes CATGVSGANVLTF.

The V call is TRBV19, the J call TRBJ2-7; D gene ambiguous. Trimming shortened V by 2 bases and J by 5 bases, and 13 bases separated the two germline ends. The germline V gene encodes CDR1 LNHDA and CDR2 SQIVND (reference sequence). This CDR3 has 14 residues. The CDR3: CASSISQRRNEQYF. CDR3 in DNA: TGTGCCAGTAGTATATCGCAGCGTAGGAACGAGCAGTACTTC.

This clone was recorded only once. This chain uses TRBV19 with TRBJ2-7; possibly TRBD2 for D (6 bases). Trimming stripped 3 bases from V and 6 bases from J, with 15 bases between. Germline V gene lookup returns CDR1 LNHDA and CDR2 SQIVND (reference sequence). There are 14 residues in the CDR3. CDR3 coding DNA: TGTGCCAGTAGTATGTCGGGAGTGTCTGGCGAGCAGTACTTC. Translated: CASSMSGVSGEQYF.

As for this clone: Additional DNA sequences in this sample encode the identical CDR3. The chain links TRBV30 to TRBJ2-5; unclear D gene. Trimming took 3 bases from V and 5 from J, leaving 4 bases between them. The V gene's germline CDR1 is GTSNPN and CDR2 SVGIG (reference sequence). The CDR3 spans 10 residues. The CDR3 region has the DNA TGTGCCTGGAGCGCGGAGACCCAGTACTTC. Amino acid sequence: CAWSAETQYF.

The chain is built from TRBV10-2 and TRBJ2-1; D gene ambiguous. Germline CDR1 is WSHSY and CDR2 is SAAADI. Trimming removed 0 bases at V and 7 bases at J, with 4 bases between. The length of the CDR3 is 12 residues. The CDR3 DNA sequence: TGCGCCAGCAGTGAGTCGTCGAATGAGCAGTTCTTC. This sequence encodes CASSESSNEQFF.

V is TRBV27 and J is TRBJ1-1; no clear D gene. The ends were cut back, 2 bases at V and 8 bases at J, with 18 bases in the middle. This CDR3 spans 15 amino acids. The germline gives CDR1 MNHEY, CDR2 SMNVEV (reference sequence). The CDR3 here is CASSLPSSFIGEAFF. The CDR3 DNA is TGTGCCAGCAGTTTACCTTCTTCTTTTATCGGGGAAGCTTTCTTT.

The CDR3 sequence: CASSPGQLSYGYTF. Here the CDR3 DNA reads TGCGCCAGCAGCCCCGGACAGTTATCCTATGGCTACACCTTC. V usage is TRBV4-1 and J usage is TRBJ1-2, with TRBD1 as a possible D gene (6 bases). Germline CDR1 MGHRA, CDR2 YSYEKL. Deletions cut 4 bases from V and 4 bases from J, with 13 bases between. The CDR3 has 14 residues.

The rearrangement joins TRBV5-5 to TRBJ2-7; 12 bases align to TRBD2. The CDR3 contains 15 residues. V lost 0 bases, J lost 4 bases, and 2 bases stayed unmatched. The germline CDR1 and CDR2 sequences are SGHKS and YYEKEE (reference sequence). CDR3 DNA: TGTGCCAGCAGCTTGGCCGGGACTAGCGGGTACGAGCAGTACTTC. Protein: CASSLAGTSGYEQYF.

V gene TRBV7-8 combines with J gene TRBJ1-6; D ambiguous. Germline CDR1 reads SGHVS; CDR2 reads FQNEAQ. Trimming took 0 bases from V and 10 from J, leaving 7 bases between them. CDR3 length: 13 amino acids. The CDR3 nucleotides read TGTGCCAGCAGCTTAGCTCCCGGGTCACCCCTCCACTTT. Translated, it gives CASSLAPGSPLHF. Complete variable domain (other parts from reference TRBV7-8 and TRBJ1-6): GAGVSQSPRYKVAKRGQDVALRCDPISGHVSLFWYQQALGQGPEFLTYFQNEAQLDKSGLPSDRFFAERPEGSVSTLKIQRTQQEDSAVYLCASSLAPGSPLHFGNGTRLTVT.

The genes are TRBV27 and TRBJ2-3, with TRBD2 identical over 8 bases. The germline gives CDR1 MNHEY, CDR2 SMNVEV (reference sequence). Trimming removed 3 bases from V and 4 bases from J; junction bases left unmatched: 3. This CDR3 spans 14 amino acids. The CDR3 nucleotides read TGTGCCAGCAGTTTTACGGGAGGGCCAGATACGCAGTATTTT. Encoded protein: CASSFTGGPDTQYF.

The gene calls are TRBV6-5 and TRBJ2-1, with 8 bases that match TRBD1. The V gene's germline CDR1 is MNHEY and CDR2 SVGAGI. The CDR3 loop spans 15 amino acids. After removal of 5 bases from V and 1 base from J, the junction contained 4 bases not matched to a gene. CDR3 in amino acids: CASSPGQGSYNEQFF. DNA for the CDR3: TGTGCCAGCAGTCCCGGACAGGGATCCTACAATGAGCAGTTCTTC.

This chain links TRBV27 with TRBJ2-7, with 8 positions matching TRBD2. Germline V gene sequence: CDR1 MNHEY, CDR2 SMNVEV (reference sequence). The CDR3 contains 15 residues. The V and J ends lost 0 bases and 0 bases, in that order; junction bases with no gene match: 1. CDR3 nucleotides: TGTGCCAGCAGTTTATCTGCGGGAGGCTCCTACGAGCAGTACTTC. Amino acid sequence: CASSLSAGGSYEQYF.

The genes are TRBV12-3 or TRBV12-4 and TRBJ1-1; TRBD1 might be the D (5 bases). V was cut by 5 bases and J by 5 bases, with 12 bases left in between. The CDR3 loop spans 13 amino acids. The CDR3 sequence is CASSGGGGTEAFF. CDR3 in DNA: TGTGCCAGCAGTGGCGGGGGGGGTACTGAAGCTTTCTTT.

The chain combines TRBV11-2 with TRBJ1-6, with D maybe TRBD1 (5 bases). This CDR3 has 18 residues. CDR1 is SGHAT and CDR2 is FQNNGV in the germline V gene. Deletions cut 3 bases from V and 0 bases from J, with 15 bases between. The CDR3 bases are TGTGCCAGCAGCTTCCCTGCTGGGGGGGGCTCCTATAATTCACCCCTCCACTTT. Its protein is CASSFPAGGGSYNSPLHF.

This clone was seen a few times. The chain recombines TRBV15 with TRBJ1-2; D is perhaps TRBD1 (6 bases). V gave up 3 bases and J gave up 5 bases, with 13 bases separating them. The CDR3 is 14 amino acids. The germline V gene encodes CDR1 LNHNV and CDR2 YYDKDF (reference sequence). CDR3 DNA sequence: TGTGCCACCAGCAGCTTCACAGGGATTTATGGCTACACCTTC. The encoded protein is CATSSFTGIYGYTF.

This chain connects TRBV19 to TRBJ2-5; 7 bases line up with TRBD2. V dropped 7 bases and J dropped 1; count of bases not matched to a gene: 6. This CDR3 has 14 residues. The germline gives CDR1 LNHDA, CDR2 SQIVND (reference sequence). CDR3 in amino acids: CASTGGAAQETQYF. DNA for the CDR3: TGTGCCAGTACGGGAGGAGCGGCCCAAGAGACCCAGTACTTC.

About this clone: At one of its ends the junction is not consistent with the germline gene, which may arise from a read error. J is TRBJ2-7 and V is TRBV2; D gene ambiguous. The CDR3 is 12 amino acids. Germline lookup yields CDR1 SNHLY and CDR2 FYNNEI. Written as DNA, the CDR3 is TGTGCCAGCAGTGAACGGCATTACGGGCAGTACTTC. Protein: CASSERHYGQYF.

The CDR3 protein is CASRGLGAPYEQYF. CDR3 sequence (DNA): TGTGCCAGTAGGGGGCTGGGGGCGCCCTACGAGCAGTACTTC. V usage is TRBV19 and J usage is TRBJ2-7; D might be TRBD1 (6 bases). This CDR3 has 14 residues. With 6 bases removed from V and 2 bases from J, the gap between germline ends came to 14 bases. Looked up from germline, CDR1 is LNHDA and CDR2 is SQIVND (reference sequence).

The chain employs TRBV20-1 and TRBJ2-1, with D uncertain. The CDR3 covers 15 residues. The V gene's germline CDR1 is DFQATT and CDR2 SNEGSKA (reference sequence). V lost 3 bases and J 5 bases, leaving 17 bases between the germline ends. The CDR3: CSASTHPEVDNEQFF. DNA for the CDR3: TGCAGTGCTAGTACTCATCCCGAGGTGGACAATGAGCAGTTCTTC.